This T cell receptor (beta chain) appears in the sequencing data of a study of control samples from healthy donors and cancer patients. CDR1 MNHEY and CDR2 SVGEGT come from the germline V gene. The CDR3 has 15 residues. V was pared by 6 bases and J by 3 bases, with 8 bases of the junction left unmatched. Clones were sequenced by immunoSEQ multiplex PCR, and TCRdb holds only the in-frame ones, with some missing. There are 100,000 to 150,000 clones in the sample; approximately 94% occur only once, and 3.6% lies in the top ten. Sequencing was carried out using blood. The source of this sequence is a young man in good health. V and J are TRBV6-2 or TRBV6-3 and TRBJ2-7; 10 bases are shared with TRBD2. The CDR3 coding sequence is TGTGCCAGCAGCTCCTCTAGCGGGAGACGCTACGAGCAGTACTTC. It encodes CASSSSSGRRYEQYF.